This T cell receptor beta chain derives from a study of Ad26.COV2.S vaccination and SARS-CoV-2 variants. Overall study context: COV1001, an Ad26.COV2.S trial, supplied this vaccine-arm donor. Each vaccinee took Ad26.COV2.S intramuscularly, once or twice 56 days apart. Study findings and constraints: Responses of T cells in total may have been underestimated by the TCR breadth and depth analyses. Those who received the vaccine showed greater spike-specific TCR breadth than those given placebo.

Assay used: immunoSEQ multiplex PCR; TCRdb lists only in-frame clones, some missing. The sample includes around 310,000 clones, roughly nine tenths seen only once; the top ten take 5.5%. Comment on this clone: The antigen is not known.

Stated treatment: 15 to 20 received Ad26.COV2.S at low or high dose, single or two shots; about 5 received placebo; per-sample allocation not given. Samples analyzed were those drawn on day 63 after the first vaccine or placebo injection. V was pared by 2 bases and J by 8 bases, with 12 bases between. The CDR3 is 13 amino acids. Germline V gene sequence: CDR1 SGHTA, CDR2 FQGNSA. The clonotype comes from a person aged 18-65 years who received the Ad26.COV2.S COVID-19 vaccine or a placebo. This specimen was peripheral blood, taken in a trial of Ad26.COV2.S vaccine versus placebo. The rearrangement joins TRBV7-2 to TRBJ1-2; D is possibly TRBD1 (6 bases). CDR3 amino acids: CASSLRGHYGYTF. The CDR3, as DNA: TGTGCCAGCAGCTTACGGGGGCATTACGGCTACACCTTC.